A single TCR beta chain is shown here with its context. Its specificity is not known. This sample stems from a study of T cell responses to AZD1222 COVID-19 vaccine. Findings of the study overall: Spike as a whole was targeted by vaccine-associated CD4 TCRs, dominant at 160-218 and 743-854.

The length of the CDR3 is 15 residues. Trimming pared 1 base from V and 3 bases from J, leaving 12 bases between. CDR1 is SGHRS, CDR2 YFSETQ, per germline. Using immunoSEQ multiplex PCR, the repertoire was profiled, and TCRdb retains in-frame clones only, with some absent. The sample includes under 150,000 clones, 92% seen only once; the top ten take about 1.4%. This sequence originates from an adult who received the AZD1222 COVID-19 vaccine. This chain joins TRBV5-1 and TRBJ2-3; D is perhaps TRBD2 (5 bases). This sample comprised peripheral blood, obtained 28 days after the second AZD1222 dose. CDR3 sequence reads: CASSLTSSTTDTQYF. The CDR3 bases are TGCGCCAGCAGCTTGACTAGTAGTACGACAGATACGCAGTATTTT. Filled out from reference TRBV5-1 and TRBJ2-3, the complete variable domain reads KAGVTQTPRYLIKTRGQQVTLSCSPISGHRSVSWYQQTPGQGLQFLFEYFSETQRNKGNFPGRFSGRQFSNSRSEMNVSTLELGDSALYLCASSLTSSTTDTQYFGPGTRLTVL.